This T cell receptor beta chain is from a study of response to subunit inactivated influenza vaccine. Study outcomes and limitations: That few new T cells are recruited by each seasonal influenza vaccination was the authors' suggestion.

Via MiXCR, TCRdb re-called the RT-PCR reads, giving one row per CDR3 protein. The table shows over 800,000 distinct CDR3 sequences, with 21% occurring only once. Points on this clonotype: Its antigen is as yet unknown.

The germline V gene has CDR1 SGHTA and CDR2 FQGNSA. The CDR3 covers 13 residues. Between the trimmed V and J ends, which lost 5 bases and 6 bases, there was a span of 14 bases. The sample consisted of PBMCs from blood, taken about 5 days after vaccination. The origin of this receptor is a man in his forties or fifties who received an inactivated influenza vaccine. The J gene is TRBJ2-7, the V gene TRBV7-2, with D possibly matching TRBD1 (6 bases). The CDR3, as DNA: TGTGCCAGCAGCCAATCAGGGGTTTCCGAGCAGTACTTC. It translates to CASSQSGVSEQYF.